This TCR beta chain came from a study of blood T cell repertoires in COVID-19. Clones were read by immunoSEQ multiplex PCR, and TCRdb kept only the in-frame ones, dropping some. The sample shows about 300,000 clones, about 85% of them seen only once. Clinical histories supplied by participants themselves formed the basis of cohort assignment. With regard to this clone: The sample contains more than one DNA sequence encoding this CDR3.

Sequencing was done on a sample of PBMCs or T cells enriched from blood (not recorded which). The sequence was obtained from a woman younger than 45 who had recovered from COVID-19.

CDR3 sequence reads: CASSVQGTGELFF. Written as DNA, the CDR3 is TGTGCCAGCAGCGTACAGGGCACCGGGGAGCTGTTTTTT. This rearrangement joins TRBV9 to TRBJ2-2; D perhaps matches TRBD1 (5 bases). Trimming cost V 1 base and J 4 bases, with 5 bases left between them. This CDR3 comprises 13 residues. In germline, CDR1 is SGDLS, CDR2 YYNGEE.